This T cell receptor beta chain was captured by sequencing in a study of blood T cell repertoires in COVID-19. Study context: PBMCs, B-cell-depleted T cells, or T cells provided the cDNA or gDNA that made up the material.

The table came from immunoSEQ multiplex PCR; TCRdb's copy has only in-frame clones and leaves some out. In the table there are about 280,000 clones, around 84% of which are singletons. Participant ages covered roughly 18 to 89 years across about 22 US areas. This clonotype was sampled from a woman aged 45-65 years who had recovered from COVID-19. Material: PBMCs or T cells enriched from blood (not recorded which).

The CDR3 DNA is TGTGCCAGCAGCTTATGGGTCGGGAGGGCAAACGAGCAGTACTTC. It encodes CASSLWVGRANEQYF. This chain connects TRBV11-2 to TRBJ2-7, with 8 bases aligning to TRBD2. V was pared by 2 bases and J by 5 bases, with 8 bases of the junction left unmatched. The CDR3 sequence is 15 residues long. Germline-derived CDR1 and CDR2 are SGHAT and FQNNGV.